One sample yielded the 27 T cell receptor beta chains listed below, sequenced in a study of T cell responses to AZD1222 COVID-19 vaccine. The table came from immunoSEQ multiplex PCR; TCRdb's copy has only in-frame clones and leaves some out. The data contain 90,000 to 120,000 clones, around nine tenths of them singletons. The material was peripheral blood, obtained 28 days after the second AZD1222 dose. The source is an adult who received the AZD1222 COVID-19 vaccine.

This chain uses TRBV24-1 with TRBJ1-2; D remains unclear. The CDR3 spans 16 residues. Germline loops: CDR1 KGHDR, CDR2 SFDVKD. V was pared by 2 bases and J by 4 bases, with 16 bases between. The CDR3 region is CATSDSTVSNFYGYTF. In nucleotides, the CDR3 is TGTGCCACCAGTGATTCAACAGTTTCCAACTTCTATGGCTACACCTTC.

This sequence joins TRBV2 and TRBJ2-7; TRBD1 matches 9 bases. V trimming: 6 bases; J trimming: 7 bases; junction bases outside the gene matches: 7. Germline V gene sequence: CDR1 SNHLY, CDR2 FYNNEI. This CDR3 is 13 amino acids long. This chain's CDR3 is CASSQQGAREQYF. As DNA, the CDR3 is TGTGCCAGCAGCCAACAGGGGGCTCGGGAGCAGTACTTC.

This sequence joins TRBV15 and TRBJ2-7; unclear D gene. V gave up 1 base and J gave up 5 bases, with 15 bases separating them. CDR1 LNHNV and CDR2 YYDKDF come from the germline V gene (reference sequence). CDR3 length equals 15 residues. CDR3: CATSRVTDPEDEQYF. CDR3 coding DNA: TGTGCCACCAGCAGAGTCACGGACCCAGAGGACGAGCAGTACTTC. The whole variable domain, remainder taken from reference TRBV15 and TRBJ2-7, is DAMVIQNPRYQVTQFGKPVTLSCSQTLNHNVMYWYQQKSSQAPKLLFHYYDKDFNNEADTPDNFQSRRPNTSFCFLDIRSPGLGDTAMYLCATSRVTDPEDEQYFGPGTRLTVT.

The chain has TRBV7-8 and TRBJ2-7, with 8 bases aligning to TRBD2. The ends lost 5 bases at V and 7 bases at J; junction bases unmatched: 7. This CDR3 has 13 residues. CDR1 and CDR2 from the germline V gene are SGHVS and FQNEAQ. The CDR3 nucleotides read TGTGCCAGCAGCCGAGGACTAGCTCCTGAGCAGTACTTC. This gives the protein CASSRGLAPEQYF.

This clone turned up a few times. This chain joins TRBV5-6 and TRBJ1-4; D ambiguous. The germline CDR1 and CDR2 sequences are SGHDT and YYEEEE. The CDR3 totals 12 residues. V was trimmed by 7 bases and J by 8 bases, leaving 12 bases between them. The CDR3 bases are TGTGCCAGCGGGAGCTGGTGGGAAAAACTGTTTTTT. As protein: CASGSWWEKLFF. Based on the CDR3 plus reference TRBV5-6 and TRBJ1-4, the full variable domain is DAGVTQSPTHLIKTRGQQVTLRCSPKSGHDTVSWYQQALGQGPQFIFQYYEEEERQRGNFPDRFSGHQFPNYSSELNVNALLLGDSALYLCASGSWWEKLFFGSGTQLSVL.

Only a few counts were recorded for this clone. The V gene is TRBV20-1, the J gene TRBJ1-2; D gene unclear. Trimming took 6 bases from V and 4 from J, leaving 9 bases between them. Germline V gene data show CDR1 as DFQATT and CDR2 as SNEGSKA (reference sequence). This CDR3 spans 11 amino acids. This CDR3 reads CSASTSYGYTF. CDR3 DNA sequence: TGCAGTGCCTCAACCTCCTATGGCTACACCTTC.

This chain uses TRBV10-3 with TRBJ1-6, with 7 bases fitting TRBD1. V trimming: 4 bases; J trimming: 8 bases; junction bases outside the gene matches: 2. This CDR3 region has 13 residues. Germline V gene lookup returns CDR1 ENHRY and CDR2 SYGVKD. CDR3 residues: CAISGGGDSPLHF. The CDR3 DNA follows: TGTGCCATCAGTGGAGGGGGCGATTCACCCCTCCACTTT.

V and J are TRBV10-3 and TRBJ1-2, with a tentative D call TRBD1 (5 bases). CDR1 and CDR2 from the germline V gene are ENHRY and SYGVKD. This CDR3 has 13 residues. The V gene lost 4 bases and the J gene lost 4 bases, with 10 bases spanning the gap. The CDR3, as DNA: TGTGCCATCAGTGGGGGGAACAGCTATGGCTACACCTTC. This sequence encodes CAISGGNSYGYTF.

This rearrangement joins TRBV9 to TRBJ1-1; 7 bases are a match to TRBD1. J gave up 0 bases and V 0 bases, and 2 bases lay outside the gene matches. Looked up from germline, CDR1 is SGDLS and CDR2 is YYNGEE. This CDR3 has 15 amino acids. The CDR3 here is CASSVGQGMNTEAFF. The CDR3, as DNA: TGTGCCAGCAGCGTAGGACAGGGAATGAACACTGAAGCTTTCTTT.

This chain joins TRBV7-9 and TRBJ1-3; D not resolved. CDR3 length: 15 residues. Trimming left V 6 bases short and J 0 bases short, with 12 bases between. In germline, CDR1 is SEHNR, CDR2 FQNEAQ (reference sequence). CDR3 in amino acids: CASRLLGDSGNTIYF. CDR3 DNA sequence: TGTGCCAGCAGACTTCTTGGAGACTCTGGAAACACCATATATTTT.

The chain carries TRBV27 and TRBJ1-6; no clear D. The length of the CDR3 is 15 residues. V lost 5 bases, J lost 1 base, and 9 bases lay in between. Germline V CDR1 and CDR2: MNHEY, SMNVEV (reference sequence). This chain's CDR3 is CASSPPGSYNSPLHF. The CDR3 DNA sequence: TGTGCCAGCAGTCCCCCGGGATCCTATAATTCACCCCTCCACTTT.

The CDR3 region is CASRAAAIGRATNEKLFF. CDR3 nucleotides: TGCGCCAGCAGGGCGGCCGCGATAGGTCGCGCAACTAATGAAAAACTGTTTTTT. This sequence joins TRBV5-1 and TRBJ1-4; no reliable D call. The CDR3 is 18 amino acids. From germline, CDR1 is SGHRS and CDR2 YFSETQ. V was shortened by 5 bases and J by 0 bases, with 20 bases between the two germline ends. The whole variable domain, filled in from reference TRBV5-1 and TRBJ1-4, reads KAGVTQTPRYLIKTRGQQVTLSCSPISGHRSVSWYQQTPGQGLQFLFEYFSETQRNKGNFPGRFSGRQFSNSRSEMNVSTLELGDSALYLCASRAAAIGRATNEKLFFGSGTQLSVL.

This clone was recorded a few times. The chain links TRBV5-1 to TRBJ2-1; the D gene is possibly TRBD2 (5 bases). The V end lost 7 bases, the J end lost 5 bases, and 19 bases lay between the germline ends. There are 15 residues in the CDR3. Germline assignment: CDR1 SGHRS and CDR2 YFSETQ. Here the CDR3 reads CASSPPFRGHNEQFF. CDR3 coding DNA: TGCGCCAGCTCCCCTCCCTTCCGAGGGCACAATGAGCAGTTCTTC.

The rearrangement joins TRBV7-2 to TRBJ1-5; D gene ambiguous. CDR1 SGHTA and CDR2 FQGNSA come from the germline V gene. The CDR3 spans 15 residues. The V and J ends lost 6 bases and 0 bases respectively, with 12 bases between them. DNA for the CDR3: TGTGCCAGCAGACAAGGGATTTATAGCAATCAGCCCCAGCATTTT. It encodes CASRQGIYSNQPQHF.

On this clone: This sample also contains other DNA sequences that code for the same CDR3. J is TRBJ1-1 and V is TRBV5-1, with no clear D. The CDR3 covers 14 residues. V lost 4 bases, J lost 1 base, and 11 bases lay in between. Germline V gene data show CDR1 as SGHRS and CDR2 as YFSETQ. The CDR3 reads CASSLGSANTEAFF. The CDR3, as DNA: TGCGCCAGCAGCCTCGGGAGCGCGAACACTGAAGCTTTCTTT.

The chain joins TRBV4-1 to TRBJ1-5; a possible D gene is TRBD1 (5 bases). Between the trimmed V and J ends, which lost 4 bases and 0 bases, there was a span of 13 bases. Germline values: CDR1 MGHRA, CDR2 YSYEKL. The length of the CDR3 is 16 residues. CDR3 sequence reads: CASSLTESYSNQPQHF. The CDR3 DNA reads TGCGCCAGCAGCCTGACAGAGAGTTATAGCAATCAGCCCCAGCATTTT.

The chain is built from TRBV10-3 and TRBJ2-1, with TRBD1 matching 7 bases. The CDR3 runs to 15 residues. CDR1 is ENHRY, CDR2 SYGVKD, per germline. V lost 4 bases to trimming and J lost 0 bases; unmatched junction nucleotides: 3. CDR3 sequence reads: CAISGRQGSYNEQFF. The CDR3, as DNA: TGTGCCATCAGTGGGCGACAGGGCTCCTACAATGAGCAGTTCTTC.

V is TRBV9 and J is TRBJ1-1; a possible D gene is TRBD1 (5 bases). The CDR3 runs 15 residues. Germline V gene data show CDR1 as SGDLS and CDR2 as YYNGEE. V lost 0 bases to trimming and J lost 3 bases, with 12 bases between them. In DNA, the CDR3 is TGTGCCAGCAGCGTAGGCGGGGGGACGGACACTGAAGCTTTCTTT. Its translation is CASSVGGGTDTEAFF.

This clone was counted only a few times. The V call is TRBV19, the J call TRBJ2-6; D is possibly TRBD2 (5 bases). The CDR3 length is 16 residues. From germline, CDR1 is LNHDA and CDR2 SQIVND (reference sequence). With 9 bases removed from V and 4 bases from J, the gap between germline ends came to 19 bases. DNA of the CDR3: TGTGCCAGCAGAAAAGCGGAAATGACAGGGGCCAACGTCCTGACTTTC. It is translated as CASRKAEMTGANVLTF.

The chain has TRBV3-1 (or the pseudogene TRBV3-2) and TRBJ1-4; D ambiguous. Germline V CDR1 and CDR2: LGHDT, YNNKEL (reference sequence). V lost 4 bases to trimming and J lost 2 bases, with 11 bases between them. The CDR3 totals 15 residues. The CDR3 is CASSPLLGTNEKLFF. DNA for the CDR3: TGTGCCAGCAGCCCCCTATTGGGGACTAATGAAAAACTGTTTTTT.

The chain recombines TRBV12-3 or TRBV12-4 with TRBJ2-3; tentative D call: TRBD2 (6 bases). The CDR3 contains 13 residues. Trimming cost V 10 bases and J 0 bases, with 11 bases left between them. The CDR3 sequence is CATGAGSTDTQYF. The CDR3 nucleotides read TGTGCCACCGGGGCGGGGAGCACAGATACGCAGTATTTT.

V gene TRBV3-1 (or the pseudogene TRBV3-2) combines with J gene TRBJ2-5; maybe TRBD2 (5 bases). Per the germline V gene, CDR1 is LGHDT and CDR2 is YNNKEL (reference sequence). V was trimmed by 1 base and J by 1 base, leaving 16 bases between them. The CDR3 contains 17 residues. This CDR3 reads CASSQVSLAPSQETQYF. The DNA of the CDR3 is TGTGCCAGCAGCCAAGTATCCCTAGCCCCCTCCCAAGAGACCCAGTACTTC.

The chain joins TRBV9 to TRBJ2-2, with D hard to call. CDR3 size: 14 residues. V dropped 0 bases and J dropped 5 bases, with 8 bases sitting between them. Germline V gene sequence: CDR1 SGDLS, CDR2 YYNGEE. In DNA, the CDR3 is TGTGCCAGCAGCGTAGGAGTCATGACCGGGGAGCTGTTTTTT. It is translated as CASSVGVMTGELFF.

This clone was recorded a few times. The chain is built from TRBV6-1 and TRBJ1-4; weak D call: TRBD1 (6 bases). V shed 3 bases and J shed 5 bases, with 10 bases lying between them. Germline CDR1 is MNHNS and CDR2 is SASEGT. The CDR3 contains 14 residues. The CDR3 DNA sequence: TGTGCCAGCAGTGACACAGGGAGGAATGAAAAACTGTTTTTT. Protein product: CASSDTGRNEKLFF.

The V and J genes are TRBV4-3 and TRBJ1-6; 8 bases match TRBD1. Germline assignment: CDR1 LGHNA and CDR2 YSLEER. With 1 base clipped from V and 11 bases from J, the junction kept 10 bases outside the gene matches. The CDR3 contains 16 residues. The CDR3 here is CASSQARTGNLAPLHF. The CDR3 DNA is TGCGCCAGCAGCCAAGCCCGGACAGGGAATTTGGCACCCCTCCACTTT.

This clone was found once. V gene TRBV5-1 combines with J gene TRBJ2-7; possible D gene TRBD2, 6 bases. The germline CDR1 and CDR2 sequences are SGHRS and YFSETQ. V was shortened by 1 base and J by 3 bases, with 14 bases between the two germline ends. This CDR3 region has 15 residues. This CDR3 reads CASSLNGRGGYEQYF. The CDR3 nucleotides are TGCGCCAGCAGCTTGAACGGAAGGGGAGGCTACGAGCAGTACTTC. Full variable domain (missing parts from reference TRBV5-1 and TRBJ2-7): KAGVTQTPRYLIKTRGQQVTLSCSPISGHRSVSWYQQTPGQGLQFLFEYFSETQRNKGNFPGRFSGRQFSNSRSEMNVSTLELGDSALYLCASSLNGRGGYEQYFGPGTRLTVT.

CDR3 nucleotides: TGTGCCAGCAAGGTGCGGGACTATGGCTACACCTTC. Encoded protein: CASKVRDYGYTF. This chain uses TRBV2 with TRBJ1-2; the D is unclear. The CDR3 covers 12 residues. V was pared by 7 bases and J by 3 bases, with 9 bases between. CDR1 and CDR2 from the germline V gene are SNHLY and FYNNEI.